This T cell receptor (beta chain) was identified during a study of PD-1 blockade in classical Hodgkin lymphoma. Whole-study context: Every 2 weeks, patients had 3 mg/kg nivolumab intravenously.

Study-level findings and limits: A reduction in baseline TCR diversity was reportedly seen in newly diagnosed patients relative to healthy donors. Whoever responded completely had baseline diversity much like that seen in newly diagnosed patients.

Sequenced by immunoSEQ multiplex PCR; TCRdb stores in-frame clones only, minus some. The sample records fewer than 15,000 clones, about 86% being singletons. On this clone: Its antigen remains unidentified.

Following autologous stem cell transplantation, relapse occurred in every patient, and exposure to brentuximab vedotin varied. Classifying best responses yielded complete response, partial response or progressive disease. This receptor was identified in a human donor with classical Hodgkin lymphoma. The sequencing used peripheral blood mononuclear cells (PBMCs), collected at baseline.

In DNA form, the CDR3 reads TGTGCCAGTAGTATTATGGTGACAGGGACCTATAGCAATCAGCCCCAGCATTTT. This gives the protein CASSIMVTGTYSNQPQHF. The genes are TRBV19 and TRBJ1-5; 7 nucleotides agree with TRBD1. Germline V gives CDR1 LNHDA, CDR2 SQIVND (reference sequence). This CDR3 region has 18 residues. Trimming cost V 3 bases and J 0 bases; bases outside gene matches: 11.